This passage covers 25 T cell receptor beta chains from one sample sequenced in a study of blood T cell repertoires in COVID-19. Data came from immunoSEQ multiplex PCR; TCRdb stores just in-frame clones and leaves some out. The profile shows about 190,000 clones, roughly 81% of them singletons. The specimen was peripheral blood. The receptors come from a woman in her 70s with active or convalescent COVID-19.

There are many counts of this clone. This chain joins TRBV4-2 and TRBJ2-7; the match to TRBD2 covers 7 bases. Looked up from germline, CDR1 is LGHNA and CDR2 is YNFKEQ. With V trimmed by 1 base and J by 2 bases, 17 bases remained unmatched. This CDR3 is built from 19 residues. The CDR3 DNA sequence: TGTGCCAGCAGCCAAGGTACCCTCCTTGGCGGGAGTTCCCCCTACGAGCAGTACTTC. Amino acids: CASSQGTLLGGSSPYEQYF.

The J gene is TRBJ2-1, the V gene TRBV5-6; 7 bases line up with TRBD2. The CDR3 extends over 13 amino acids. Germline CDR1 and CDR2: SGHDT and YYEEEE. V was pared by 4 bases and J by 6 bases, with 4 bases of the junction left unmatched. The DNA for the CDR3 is TGTGCCAGCAGCCTCGGCGGGAGCAATGAGCAGTTCTTC. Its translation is CASSLGGSNEQFF.

The CDR3 DNA reads as TGTGCCACCAGCAGAGATGTCGCTAGAAACACAGATACGCAGTATTTT. Translating gives CATSRDVARNTDTQYF. The chain combines TRBV15 with TRBJ2-3; D is uncertain. V lost 0 bases and J lost 2, with 12 bases in between. The CDR3 is made up of 16 amino acids. Germline CDR1 and CDR2: LNHNV and YYDKDF (reference sequence).

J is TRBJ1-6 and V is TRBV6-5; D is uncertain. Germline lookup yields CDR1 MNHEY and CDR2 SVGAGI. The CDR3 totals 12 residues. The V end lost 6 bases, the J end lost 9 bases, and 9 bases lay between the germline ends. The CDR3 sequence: CASRREASPLHF. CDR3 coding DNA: TGTGCCAGCAGAAGGGAGGCTTCACCCCTCCACTTT.

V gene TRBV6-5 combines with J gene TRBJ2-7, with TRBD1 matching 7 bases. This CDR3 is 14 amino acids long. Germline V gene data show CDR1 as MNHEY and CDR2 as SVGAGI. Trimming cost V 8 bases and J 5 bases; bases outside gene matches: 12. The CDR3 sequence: CASLLDRARDEQYF. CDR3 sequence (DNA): TGTGCCAGCCTACTCGACAGGGCACGGGACGAGCAGTACTTC.

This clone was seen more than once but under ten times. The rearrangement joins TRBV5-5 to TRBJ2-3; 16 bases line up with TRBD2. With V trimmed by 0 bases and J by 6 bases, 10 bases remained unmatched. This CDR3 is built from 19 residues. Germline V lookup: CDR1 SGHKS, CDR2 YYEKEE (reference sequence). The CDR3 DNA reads TGTGCCAGCAGCTTGGCCGGCAGGGCGGGACTAGCGGGAGGGGATACGCAGTATTTT. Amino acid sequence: CASSLAGRAGLAGGDTQYF.

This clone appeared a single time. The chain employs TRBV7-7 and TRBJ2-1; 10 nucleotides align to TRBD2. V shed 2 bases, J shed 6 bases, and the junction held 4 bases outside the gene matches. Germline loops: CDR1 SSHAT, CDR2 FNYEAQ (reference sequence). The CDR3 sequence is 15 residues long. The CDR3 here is CASSLSGRAGNEQFF. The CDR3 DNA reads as TGTGCCAGCAGCTTAAGCGGGAGGGCCGGCAATGAGCAGTTCTTC.

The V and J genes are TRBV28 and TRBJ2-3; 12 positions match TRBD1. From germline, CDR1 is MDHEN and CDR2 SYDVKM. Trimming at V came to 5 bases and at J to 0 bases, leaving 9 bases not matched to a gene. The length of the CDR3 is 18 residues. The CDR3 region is CASSAGTGGSISTDTQYF. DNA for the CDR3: TGTGCCAGCAGTGCCGGGACAGGGGGCTCTATAAGCACAGATACGCAGTATTTT. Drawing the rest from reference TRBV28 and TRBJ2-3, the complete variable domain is DVKVTQSSRYLVKRTGEKVFLECVQDMDHENMFWYRQDPGLGLRLIYFSYDVKMKEKGDIPEGYSVSREKKERFSLILESASTNQTSMYLCASSAGTGGSISTDTQYFGPGTRLTVL.

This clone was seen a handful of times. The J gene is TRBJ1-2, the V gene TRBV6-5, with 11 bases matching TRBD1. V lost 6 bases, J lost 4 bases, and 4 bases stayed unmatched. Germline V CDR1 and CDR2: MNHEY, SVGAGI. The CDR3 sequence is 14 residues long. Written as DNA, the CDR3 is TGTGCCAGCAGGGCCGGGACAGGGGGCTATGGCTACACCTTC. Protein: CASRAGTGGYGYTF.

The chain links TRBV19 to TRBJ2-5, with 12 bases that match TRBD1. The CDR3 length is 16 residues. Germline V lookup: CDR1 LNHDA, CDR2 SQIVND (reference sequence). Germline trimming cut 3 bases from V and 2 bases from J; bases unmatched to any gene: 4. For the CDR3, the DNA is TGTGCCAGTAGTATCCGGGGACAGGGGGCACAAGAGACCCAGTACTTC. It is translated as CASSIRGQGAQETQYF.

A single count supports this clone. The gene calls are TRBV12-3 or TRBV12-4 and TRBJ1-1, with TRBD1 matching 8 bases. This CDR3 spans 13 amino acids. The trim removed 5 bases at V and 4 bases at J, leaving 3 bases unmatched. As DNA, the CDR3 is TGTGCCAGCAGTCAGGGGGCCCCCACTGAAGCTTTCTTT. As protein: CASSQGAPTEAFF.

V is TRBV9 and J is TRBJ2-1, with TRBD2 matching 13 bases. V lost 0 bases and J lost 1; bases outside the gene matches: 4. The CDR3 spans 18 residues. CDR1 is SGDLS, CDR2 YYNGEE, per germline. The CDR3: CASSVGTSGGFSYNEQFF. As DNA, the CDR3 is TGTGCCAGCAGCGTAGGGACTAGCGGGGGATTTTCCTACAATGAGCAGTTCTTC.

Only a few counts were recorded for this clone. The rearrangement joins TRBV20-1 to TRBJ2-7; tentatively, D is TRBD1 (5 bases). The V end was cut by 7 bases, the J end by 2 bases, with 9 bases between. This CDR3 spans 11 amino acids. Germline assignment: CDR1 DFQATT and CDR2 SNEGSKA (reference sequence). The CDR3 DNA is TGCAGTGGATTAGGGGCCTACGAGCAGTACTTC. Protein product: CSGLGAYEQYF.

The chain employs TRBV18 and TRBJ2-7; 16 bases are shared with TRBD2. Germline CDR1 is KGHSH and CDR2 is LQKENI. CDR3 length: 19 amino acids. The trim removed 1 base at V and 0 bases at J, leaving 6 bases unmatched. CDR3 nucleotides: TGTGCCAGCTCACCACTCGGGACTAGCGGGAGGGGGATCTCCTACGAGCAGTACTTC. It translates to CASSPLGTSGRGISYEQYF.

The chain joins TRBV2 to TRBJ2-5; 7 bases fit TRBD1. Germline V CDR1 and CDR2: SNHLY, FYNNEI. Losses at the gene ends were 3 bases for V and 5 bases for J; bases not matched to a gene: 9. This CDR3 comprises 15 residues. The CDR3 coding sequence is TGTGCCAGCAGTGACATGGTGACAGGGAGTGAGACCCAGTACTTC. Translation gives CASSDMVTGSETQYF.

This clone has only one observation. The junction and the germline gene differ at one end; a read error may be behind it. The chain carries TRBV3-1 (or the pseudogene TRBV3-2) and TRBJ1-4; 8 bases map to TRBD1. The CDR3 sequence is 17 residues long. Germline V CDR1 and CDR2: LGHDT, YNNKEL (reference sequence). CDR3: CASSQEGPGGGSEKLFF. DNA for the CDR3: TGTGCCAGCAGTCAAGAAGGTCCAGGGGGCGGGAGTGAAAAACTGTTTTTT.

The CDR3 nucleotides read TGTGCCAGCAGTTTGAAGTTGAACGGTGATGAGCAGTTCTTC. The encoded protein is CASSLKLNGDEQFF. The V and J genes are TRBV27 and TRBJ2-1; D is ambiguous. V lost 3 bases to trimming and J lost 8 bases, with 14 bases between them. This CDR3 is built from 14 residues. The germline V gene has CDR1 MNHEY and CDR2 SMNVEV (reference sequence).

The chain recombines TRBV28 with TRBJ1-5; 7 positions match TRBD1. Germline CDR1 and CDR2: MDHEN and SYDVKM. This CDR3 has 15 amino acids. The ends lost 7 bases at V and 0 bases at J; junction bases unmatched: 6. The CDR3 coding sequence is TGTGCCAGCACCTCAGGGGGGTATAGCAATCAGCCCCAGCATTTT. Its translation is CASTSGGYSNQPQHF.

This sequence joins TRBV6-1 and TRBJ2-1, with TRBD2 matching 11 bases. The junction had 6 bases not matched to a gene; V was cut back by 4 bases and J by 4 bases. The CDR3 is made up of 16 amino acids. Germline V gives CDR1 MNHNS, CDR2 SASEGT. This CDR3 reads CASSALGLAVYNEQFF. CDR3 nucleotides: TGTGCCAGCAGTGCGTTGGGACTAGCGGTTTACAATGAGCAGTTCTTC.

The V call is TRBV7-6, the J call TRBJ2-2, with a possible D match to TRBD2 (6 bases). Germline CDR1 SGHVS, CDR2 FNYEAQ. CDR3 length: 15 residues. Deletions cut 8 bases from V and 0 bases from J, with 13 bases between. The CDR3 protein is CASSSWGANTGELFF. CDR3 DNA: TGTGCCAGCTCCTCTTGGGGGGCGAACACCGGGGAGCTGTTTTTT.

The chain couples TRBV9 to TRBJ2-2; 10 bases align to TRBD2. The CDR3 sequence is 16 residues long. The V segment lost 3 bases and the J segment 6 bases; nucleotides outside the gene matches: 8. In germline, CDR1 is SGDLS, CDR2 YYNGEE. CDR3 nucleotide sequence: TGTGCCAGCAGCGGGCTACTAGCGGGATCCGCCGGGGAGCTGTTTTTT. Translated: CASSGLLAGSAGELFF.

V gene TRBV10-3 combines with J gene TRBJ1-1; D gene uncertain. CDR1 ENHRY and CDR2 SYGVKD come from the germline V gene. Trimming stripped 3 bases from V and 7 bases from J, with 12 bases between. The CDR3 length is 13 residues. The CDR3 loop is CAISDMYSREAFF. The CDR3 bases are TGTGCCATCAGTGACATGTACAGCCGTGAAGCTTTCTTT.

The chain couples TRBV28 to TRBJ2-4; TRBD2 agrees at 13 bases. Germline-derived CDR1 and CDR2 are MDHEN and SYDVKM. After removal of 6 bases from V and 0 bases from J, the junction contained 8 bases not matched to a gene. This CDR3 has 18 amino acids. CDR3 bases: TGTGCCAGCAGGCCGAGACTAGCGGGAGGACTAGCCAAAAACATTCAGTACTTC. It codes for CASRPRLAGGLAKNIQYF.

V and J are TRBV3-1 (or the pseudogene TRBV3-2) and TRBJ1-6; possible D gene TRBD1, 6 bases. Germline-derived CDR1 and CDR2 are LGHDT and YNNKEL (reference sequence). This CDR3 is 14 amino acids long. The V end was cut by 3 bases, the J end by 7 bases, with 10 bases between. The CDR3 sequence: CASSHHRENSPLHF. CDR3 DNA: TGTGCCAGCAGCCATCACAGGGAGAATTCACCCCTCCACTTT.

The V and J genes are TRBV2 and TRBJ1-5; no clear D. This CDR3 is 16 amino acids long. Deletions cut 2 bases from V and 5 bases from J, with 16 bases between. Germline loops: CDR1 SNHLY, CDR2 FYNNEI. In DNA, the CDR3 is TGTGCCAGCAGTGAACGGGGTAGACTAACAGATCAGCCCCAGCATTTT. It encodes CASSERGRLTDQPQHF.